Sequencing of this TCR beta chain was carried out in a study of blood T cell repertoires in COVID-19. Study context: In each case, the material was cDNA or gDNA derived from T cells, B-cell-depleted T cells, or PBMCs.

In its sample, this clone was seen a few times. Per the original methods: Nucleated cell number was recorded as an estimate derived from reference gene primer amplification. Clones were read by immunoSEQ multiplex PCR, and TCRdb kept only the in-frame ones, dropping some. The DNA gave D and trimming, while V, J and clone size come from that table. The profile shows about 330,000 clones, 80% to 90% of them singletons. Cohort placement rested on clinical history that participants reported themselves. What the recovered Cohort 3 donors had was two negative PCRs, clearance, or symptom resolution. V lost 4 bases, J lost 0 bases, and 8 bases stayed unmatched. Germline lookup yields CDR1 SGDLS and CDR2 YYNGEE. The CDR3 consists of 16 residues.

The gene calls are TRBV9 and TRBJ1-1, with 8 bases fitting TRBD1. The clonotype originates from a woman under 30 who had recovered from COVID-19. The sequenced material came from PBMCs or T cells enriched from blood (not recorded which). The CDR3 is CASSPRTGHLNTEAFF. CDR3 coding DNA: TGTGCCAGCAGCCCGCGGACAGGGCATTTGAACACTGAAGCTTTCTTT.